This T cell receptor beta chain derives from a study of blood T cell repertoires in COVID-19. In the study overall: From T cells, B-cell-depleted T cells, or PBMCs came the material, which was cDNA or gDNA.

In the source study's methods: Amplification with reference gene primers provided the estimates of nucleated cell counts. Measured with immunoSEQ multiplex PCR; TCRdb has only the in-frame clones, and not every one. Clonal size and the V and J genes are those of that table, whereas D and trimming came from the DNA. The repertoire holds approximately 150,000 clones, with about 92% as singletons. Seattle participants joined during active infection and were tracked over time. Material for sequencing was peripheral blood. This TCR derives from a woman aged 55-69 years with COVID-19, enrolled during active disease.

The DNA of the CDR3 is TGTGCCAGCCAAATGGACAGGAACACTGAAGCTTTCTTT. It codes for CASQMDRNTEAFF. This sequence joins TRBV2 and TRBJ1-1; D might be TRBD1 (6 bases). The CDR3 covers 13 residues. Germline values: CDR1 SNHLY, CDR2 FYNNEI. V was clipped by 8 bases and J by 1 base, with 11 bases between them.